This TCR beta chain stems from a study of cytomegalovirus exposure and HLA in healthy donors. The trim removed 4 bases at V and 7 bases at J, leaving 8 bases unmatched. Germline V gives CDR1 GTSNPN, CDR2 SVGIG (reference sequence). The CDR3 sequence is 14 residues long. PCR was performed using 60 Vbeta and 13 Jbeta primers. This table comes from immunoSEQ multiplex PCR, and its TCRdb copy is limited to in-frame clones, with some not included. The data hold over 150,000 clones, with around 84% observed a single time. The clonotype comes from a young man in good health and CMV-seropositive. The chain joins TRBV30 to TRBJ2-2; TRBD2 matches 8 bases. Sequencing used PBMCs. CDR3 in amino acids: CAWKAGGGDGELFF. CDR3 nucleotides: TGTGCCTGGAAGGCGGGGGGTGGCGACGGGGAGCTGTTTTTT. Full variable domain (remainder filled in from reference TRBV30 and TRBJ2-2): SQTIHQWPATLVQPVGSPLSLECTVEGTSNPNLYWYRQAAGRGLQLLFYSVGIGQISSEVPQNLSASRPQDRQFILSSKKLLLSDSGFYLCAWKAGGGDGELFFGEGSRLTVL.